This T cell receptor beta chain was recovered during a study of T-cell memory formation after mild COVID-19. TCRdb processed the 5' RACE reads anew with MiXCR; each CDR3 protein has one entry. Among 250,000 to 300,000 distinct CDR3 sequences listed, 15% to 20% were seen once. CDR3 length equals 14 residues. The V and J ends lost 7 bases and 0 bases, in that order; junction bases with no gene match: 5. The chain joins TRBV12-3 or TRBV12-4 to TRBJ1-1; 7 nucleotides agree with TRBD1. Sequenced input: PBMCs or a T cell subset sorted from them (not recorded which). The origin of this receptor is a man aged 18 to 30 who had mild COVID-19 (a few samples of this study predate the infection). Cell type and time point are not known. The CDR3 region has the DNA TGTGCCAGCAATTGGGACAGCATGAACACTGAAGCTTTCTTT. Protein product: CASNWDSMNTEAFF.